This entry features one TCR beta chain sequence. The data were obtained in a study of shared clonotypes between healthy human individuals. The data were produced by immunoSEQ multiplex PCR, yet TCRdb's version contains in-frame clones alone and is incomplete. Altogether more than 80,000 clones are present, around two thirds being singletons, with the ten largest covering over 35%. V lost 5 bases and J lost 5, with 21 bases in between. Germline V CDR1 and CDR2: SGHAT, FQNNGV. The CDR3 totals 16 residues. This receptor was obtained from a man in his thirties or forties in good health. V and J are TRBV11-2 and TRBJ2-5, with D possibly being TRBD2 (5 bases). Sequencing used memory CD8+ T cells sorted from blood. Regarding subset: CD45RO+ cells pooled with CCR7-negative TemRA cells. The CDR3 DNA is TGTGCCAGCAGCGACCACGCTCGATCACCGGGGGAGACCCAGTACTTC. Protein sequence: CASSDHARSPGETQYF. Supplemented by reference TRBV11-2 and TRBJ2-5, the full variable domain reads EAGVAQSPRYKIIEKRQSVAFWCNPISGHATLYWYQQILGQGPKLLIQFQNNGVVDDSQLPKDRFSAERLKGVDSTLKIQPAKLEDSAVYLCASSDHARSPGETQYFGPGTRLLVL.